This T cell receptor (beta chain) is from a study of shared clonotypes between healthy human individuals. The study's findings and limits: Against clonotypes common to all four donors, non-shared ones had lower generation probabilities.

Note on this clone: What it recognizes is unknown.

Researchers divided each subset's genomic DNA evenly across several immunoSEQ plates. Profiled with immunoSEQ multiplex PCR; TCRdb holds only in-frame clones, not every one. This table holds around 2.3 million clones, almost 96% found once. Sequencing was carried out using naive CD4+ T cells sorted from blood. Subset defined: CD45RA+ positively selected. The TCR originated in a young man in good health.

CDR3 protein: CASSLVASGGNTQYF. CDR3 DNA sequence: TGTGCCAGCAGCTTGGTGGCTAGTGGTGGGAATACGCAGTATTTT. The chain couples TRBV5-6 to TRBJ2-3; D is uncertain. CDR1 and CDR2 (germline): SGHDT, YYEEEE. The CDR3 spans 15 residues. V lost 0 bases and J lost 7, with 15 bases in between.